These T cell receptor beta chains were read from a single sample in a study of Graves' ophthalmopathy and Graves' hyperthyroidism. TCRdb processed the multiplex PCR reads anew with MiXCR; each CDR3 protein has one entry. The sample consists of around 1,200,000 distinct CDR3 sequences, less than 45% of them appearing once. Sequencing was carried out using peripheral blood or thyroid tissue (not recorded which). Every receptor here comes from an adult man with Graves' hyperthyroidism. Both conserved end residues are part of each CDR3. A D gene is named only where the DNA matches it firmly. A row's size may be missing; if present it is once, few, many or a size class.

clone_size,v_call,d_call,j_call,cdr3_nt,cdr3_aa
-,TRBV7-9,TRBD1,TRBJ2-7,TGTGCCAGCAGCTTCGACAGGGGCGGCTCCTACGAGCAGTACTTC,CASSFDRGGSYEQYF
few,TRBV19,TRBD1,TRBJ2-7,TGTACCAGTAGCCAGACAGGGGGCTACGAGCAGTACTTC,CTSSQTGGYEQYF
many,TRBV29-1,-,TRBJ2-2,TGCAGCGTTGGTTCGAACACCGGGGAGCTGTTTTTT,CSVGSNTGELFF
once,TRBV29-1,-,TRBJ1-3,TGCAGCTACTATTCGGTGACTTCTGGAAACACCATATATTTT,CSYYSVTSGNTIYF
-,TRBV30,TRBD2,TRBJ2-5,TGTGCCTGGAGTGGGACTAGCGGGGGGACCCAGTACTTC,CAWSGTSGGTQYF
few,TRBV7-2,-,TRBJ1-2,TGTGCCTGGAACCCACAGGGTTGGGGTGGCTACACCTTC,CAWNPQGWGGYTF
few,TRBV2,-,TRBJ2-2,TGTGCCAGCAGTGAGGGGTTCGGGAAGCTGTTTTTT,CASSEGFGKLFF
many,TRBV5-1,TRBD1,TRBJ2-7,TGCGCCAGCAGCTTGGTTGGGACAGGGGCCATCGAGCAGTACTTC,CASSLVGTGAIEQYF
few,TRBV9,TRBD2,TRBJ2-5,TGTGCCAGCAGCCTGACGGCCGCGGCTAGCGGGAGCGCAGCCCCAGAGACCCAGTACTTC,CASSLTAAASGSAAPETQYF
-,TRBV7-2,-,TRBJ2-2,TGTGCCAGCAGCCTCCAGATCAACTGGAACACCGGGGAGCTGTTTTTT,CASSLQINWNTGELFF
-,TRBV7-2,TRBD2,TRBJ2-5,TGTGCCAGCAGCTTAGTCGGGGCTACCGGGGGAGGGTCAGAGACCCAGTACTTC,CASSLVGATGGGSETQYF
few,TRBV4-1,-,TRBJ1-5,TGCGCCAGCAGCAAAGAAACGACGGAGAGCAATCAGCCCCAGCATTTT,CASSKETTESNQPQHF
-,TRBV7-9,-,TRBJ2-7,TGTGCTGGCAGCGGTCGTCCCTACGAGCAGTACTTC,CAGSGRPYEQYF
once,TRBV30,TRBD1,TRBJ2-2,TGTGCCTGGAAGGACAGGGGGCGCACCGGGGAGCTGTTTTTT,CAWKDRGRTGELFF
many,TRBV2,-,TRBJ1-2,TGTGCCAGCGGGACGTCCCGGGGCTACACCTTC,CASGTSRGYTF
many,TRBV7-9,-,TRBJ2-5,TGTGCCAGCAGCTCCAGCAGGCGCACCCAAGAGACCCAGTACTTC,CASSSSRRTQETQYF
many,TRBV4-3,TRBD1,TRBJ1-1,TGCGCCAGCAGCCAGGACAGGGGGCAAGGGTCTGAAGCTTTCTTT,CASSQDRGQGSEAFF
-,TRBV20-1,-,TRBJ1-2,TGCAGTGTGACCGGACGGCTTTCCTATGGCTACACCTTC,CSVTGRLSYGYTF